The present T cell receptor beta chain was sequenced within a study of T cell repertoires in cytomegalovirus infection. As for the study in general: CMV infection and matching HLA type were both indicated by public TCR beta signatures. Study observations and caveats: Cumulative frequency of public TCR beta families picked out carriers of CMV plus the relevant HLA. CMV-specific HLA-C-restricted TCR beta clonotypes dominated the ex vivo response.

CDR3 size: 14 residues. The V gene end was trimmed by 5 bases and the J gene end by 5 bases; junction bases not matched to a gene: 5. Germline V gene sequence: CDR1 MNHNS, CDR2 SASEGT. One entry per CDR3 protein results from TCRdb running MiXCR on the reads. The repertoire holds 150,000 or so distinct CDR3 sequences, with about 25% as singletons. This clonotype was seen a handful of times. Antigen specificity is unknown. The clonotype originates from a human donor in good health (CMV status not recorded). Some clones in this sample may be carry-over from other donors' samples. The chain carries TRBV6-1 and TRBJ1-1, with 10 bases aligning to TRBD1. Sequencing input: PBMCs. The CDR3 DNA is TGTGCCAGCAGTCGCGACAGGGGGCAGACTGAAGCTTTCTTT. Amino acid sequence: CASSRDRGQTEAFF.